The T cell receptor beta chain described here comes from a study of shared clonotypes between healthy human individuals. Profiling relied on immunoSEQ multiplex PCR, and the TCRdb table lists in-frame clones only, not all of them. The sample contains about 2.2 million clones, 85% to 95% of which appear only once. In the naive CD8 group, cells lacked CD45RO and were positively selected for CCR7, so terminally differentiated effector memory CD45RA+ cells were left out. This CDR3 is 14 amino acids long. Per germline, CDR1 MNHNS and CDR2 SASEGT. V lost 3 bases to trimming and J lost 8 bases; unmatched junction nucleotides: 7.

The source material was naive CD8+ T cells from PBMCs. This TCR was sampled from a man aged 18 to 30 in good health. Some clones in this sample may be carry-over from other donors' samples. The gene calls are TRBV6-1 and TRBJ1-2, with TRBD1 identical over 9 bases. CDR3 nucleotides: TGTGCCAGCAGTGACTTGGACAGGGGATCGGGCTACACCTTC. This codes for CASSDLDRGSGYTF.